The 17 T cell receptor beta chains listed next were all sequenced from one sample in a study of blood T cell repertoires in COVID-19. TCRdb's table, derived via immunoSEQ multiplex PCR, lists solely in-frame clones and lacks some. Of 120,000 to 150,000 clones in the sample, about 91% are singletons; the top ten hold approximately 0.95%. The source material was peripheral blood. The receptors here all came from a woman aged 50 to 60 with acute or convalescent COVID-19.

J is TRBJ1-6 and V is TRBV5-4; 8 bases line up with TRBD1. Germline assignment: CDR1 SGHNT and CDR2 YYREEE (reference sequence). The junction had 9 bases not matched to a gene; V was cut back by 4 bases and J by 9 bases. This CDR3 region has 15 residues. CDR3 nucleotide sequence: TGTGCCAGCAGCCAAGGACAGGGAAAGGCTTCACCCCTCCACTTT. Protein: CASSQGQGKASPLHF.

CDR3 sequence (DNA): TGTGCCAGCAAAACCGGACAGGGCGGAAGTGAAAAACTGTTTTTT. Encoded protein: CASKTGQGGSEKLFF. The V and J genes are TRBV6-5 and TRBJ1-4; 8 nucleotides line up with TRBD1. Germline V gene sequence: CDR1 MNHEY, CDR2 SVGAGI. This CDR3 is 15 amino acids long. After removal of 7 bases from V and 7 bases from J, the junction contained 11 bases not matched to a gene.

The sample holds one count of this clone. The rearrangement joins TRBV10-2 to TRBJ1-1; D is uncertain. The V and J ends lost 6 bases and 1 base respectively, with 6 bases between them. Germline CDR1 and CDR2: WSHSY and SAAADI. The CDR3 consists of 12 residues. As DNA, the CDR3 is TGCGCCAGCAGCGTGAGGAACACTGAAGCTTTCTTT. As protein: CASSVRNTEAFF.

The CDR3 sequence is CASGTGLNYGYTF. CDR3 in DNA: TGTGCCAGCGGGACAGGGCTTAACTATGGCTACACCTTC. The genes are TRBV9 and TRBJ1-2; 9 positions match TRBD1. The CDR3 extends over 13 amino acids. V gave up 7 bases and J gave up 1 base; unmatched junction bases: 2. Per the germline V gene, CDR1 is SGDLS and CDR2 is YYNGEE. Full variable domain (missing parts from reference TRBV9 and TRBJ1-2): DSGVTQTPKHLITATGQRVTLRCSPRSGDLSVYWYQQSLDQGLQFLIQYYNGEERAKGNILERFSAQQFPDLHSELNLSSLELGDSALYFCASGTGLNYGYTFGSGTRLTVV.

V is TRBV27 and J is TRBJ2-1; 7 bases are a match to TRBD1. Germline CDR1 MNHEY, CDR2 SMNVEV (reference sequence). The CDR3 has 16 residues. Trimming took 5 bases from V and 0 from J; bases not matched to a gene: 7. CDR3 sequence: CASSSDRATSYNEQFF. Here the CDR3 DNA reads TGTGCCAGCAGTAGCGACAGGGCCACCTCCTACAATGAGCAGTTCTTC.

CDR3 residues: CASSLGYKGLAGVNEQFF. The CDR3 DNA follows: TGTGCCAGCAGCTTAGGATACAAGGGACTAGCGGGAGTAAATGAGCAGTTCTTC. The chain recombines TRBV11-3 with TRBJ2-1; 14 nucleotides align to TRBD2. There are 18 residues in the CDR3. V shed 1 base, J shed 7 bases, and the junction held 9 bases outside the gene matches. The germline V gene encodes CDR1 SGHNT and CDR2 YENEEA.

The J gene is TRBJ1-1, the V gene TRBV6-1; D might be TRBD1 (6 bases). This CDR3 comprises 13 residues. Looked up from germline, CDR1 is MNHNS and CDR2 is SASEGT. The germline V and J ends were trimmed by 3 bases and 1 base, with 6 bases remaining between them. The CDR3 sequence is CASSEDRNTEAFF. The CDR3 nucleotides are TGTGCCAGCAGTGAGGACAGGAACACTGAAGCTTTCTTT.

Worth noting for this clone: One end of the junction is discordant with germline, which a read error may explain. J is TRBJ1-4 and V is TRBV11-1; 9 positions match TRBD1. This CDR3 has 15 amino acids. CDR1 and CDR2 from the germline V gene are SGHAT and FQDESV (reference sequence). Written as DNA, the CDR3 is TGTGCCAGCAGCCCAACACAGGGGGCTAACGAAAAACTGTTTTTT. Amino acid sequence: CASSPTQGANEKLFF.

This chain connects TRBV6-5 to TRBJ1-5; 7 bases are shared with TRBD1. The CDR3 sequence is 15 residues long. Per the germline V gene, CDR1 is MNHEY and CDR2 is SVGAGI. The junction had 5 bases not matched to a gene; V was cut back by 0 bases and J by 6 bases. Here the CDR3 reads CASSYSIQGGQPQHF. DNA for the CDR3: TGTGCCAGCAGTTACTCGATTCAGGGGGGTCAGCCCCAGCATTTT.

The chain links TRBV7-9 to TRBJ1-3; 7 bases line up with TRBD1. This CDR3 has 18 amino acids. The germline CDR1 and CDR2 sequences are SEHNR and FQNEAQ (reference sequence). Unmatched junction bases numbered 16, after V lost 5 bases and J lost 3 bases. The CDR3 region is CASSPGVLKGASGNTIYF. The DNA for the CDR3 is TGTGCCAGCAGCCCAGGGGTTTTAAAGGGGGCAAGTGGAAACACCATATATTTT. The whole variable domain, remainder taken from reference TRBV7-9 and TRBJ1-3, is DTGVSQNPRHKITKRGQNVTFRCDPISEHNRLYWYRQTLGQGPEFLTYFQNEAQLEKSRLLSDRFSAERPKGSFSTLEIQRTEQGDSAMYLCASSPGVLKGASGNTIYFGEGSWLTVV.

The chain couples TRBV3-1 (or the pseudogene TRBV3-2) to TRBJ1-2; 8 bases are shared with TRBD1. J gave up 8 bases and V 1 base, and 9 bases lay outside the gene matches. CDR1 and CDR2 from the germline V gene are LGHDT and YNNKEL (reference sequence). This CDR3 contains 15 residues. As DNA, the CDR3 is TGTGCCAGCAGCCAAGGTCGACAGGGGTATTCAGGCTACACCTTC. Protein product: CASSQGRQGYSGYTF.

The J gene is TRBJ1-2, the V gene TRBV11-3, with D perhaps matching TRBD1 (5 bases). Germline-derived CDR1 and CDR2 are SGHNT and YENEEA. The CDR3 runs 12 residues. V was shortened by 7 bases and J by 4 bases, with 10 bases between the two germline ends. CDR3 in amino acids: CASTPTVYGYTF. The CDR3 DNA is TGTGCCAGCACGCCGACAGTCTATGGCTACACCTTC.

This chain links TRBV10-1 with TRBJ1-1; D is ambiguous. Germline values: CDR1 WNHNN, CDR2 SYGVQD (reference sequence). The CDR3 length is 13 residues. With 7 bases removed from V and 0 bases from J, the gap between germline ends came to 9 bases. The CDR3 DNA follows: TGCGCCAGCAAGCAGGCAATGAACACTGAAGCTTTCTTT. Its protein product is CASKQAMNTEAFF.

V and J are TRBV9 and TRBJ1-2, with D possibly TRBD1 on 6 matching bases. The germline V gene has CDR1 SGDLS and CDR2 YYNGEE. The CDR3 sequence is 14 residues long. Trimming removed 0 bases from V and 6 bases from J, with 12 bases in between. CDR3 DNA: TGTGCCAGCAGCGTAGGATCTGGGGGCAATGGCTACACCTTC. Protein sequence: CASSVGSGGNGYTF.

This clone occurred a few times. This chain joins TRBV25-1 and TRBJ2-7; 7 bases map to TRBD1. Germline V lookup: CDR1 MGHDK, CDR2 SYGVNS. This CDR3 comprises 14 residues. The J segment lost 5 bases and the V segment lost 3 bases, leaving 7 bases of the junction unmatched. The CDR3 nucleotides read TGTGCCAGCAGTGACCAGGGGGATATAAACGAGCAGTACTTC. Amino acids: CASSDQGDINEQYF.

This clone was detected only once. This chain joins TRBV15 and TRBJ1-2; D is ambiguous. This CDR3 has 13 amino acids. The germline V gene has CDR1 LNHNV and CDR2 YYDKDF (reference sequence). V gave up 0 bases and J gave up 7 bases, with 9 bases separating them. CDR3: CATSRDMIGGYTF. Written as DNA, the CDR3 is TGTGCCACCAGCAGAGATATGATCGGTGGCTACACCTTC.

The chain links TRBV19 to TRBJ1-1; tentative D call: TRBD1 (5 bases). Germline loops: CDR1 LNHDA, CDR2 SQIVND (reference sequence). The V end lost 4 bases, the J end lost 0 bases, and 12 bases lay between the germline ends. This CDR3 spans 15 amino acids. CDR3 in DNA: TGTGCCAGTAGTACTATGACAGCCATGAACACTGAAGCTTTCTTT. Amino acids: CASSTMTAMNTEAFF.